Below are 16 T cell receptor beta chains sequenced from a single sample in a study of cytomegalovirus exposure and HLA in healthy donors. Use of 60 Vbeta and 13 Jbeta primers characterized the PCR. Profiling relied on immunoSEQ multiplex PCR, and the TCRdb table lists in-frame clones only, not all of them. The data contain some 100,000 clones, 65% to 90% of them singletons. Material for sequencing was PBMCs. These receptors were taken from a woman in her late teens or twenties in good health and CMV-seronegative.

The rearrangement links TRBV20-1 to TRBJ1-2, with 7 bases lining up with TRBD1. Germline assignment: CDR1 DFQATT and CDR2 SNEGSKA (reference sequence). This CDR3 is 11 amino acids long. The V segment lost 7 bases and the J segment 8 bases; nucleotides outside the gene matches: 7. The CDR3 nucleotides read TGCAGTGAGGAGGGGGCGGGGGGCTACACCTTC. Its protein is CSEEGAGGYTF.

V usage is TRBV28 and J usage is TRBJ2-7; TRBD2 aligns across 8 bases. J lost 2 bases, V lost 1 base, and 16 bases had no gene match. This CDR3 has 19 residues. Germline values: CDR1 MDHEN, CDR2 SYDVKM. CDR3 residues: CASSLSPAGESFTTYEQYF. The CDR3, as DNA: TGTGCCAGCAGTTTATCACCAGCGGGAGAAAGTTTTACCACCTACGAGCAGTACTTC.

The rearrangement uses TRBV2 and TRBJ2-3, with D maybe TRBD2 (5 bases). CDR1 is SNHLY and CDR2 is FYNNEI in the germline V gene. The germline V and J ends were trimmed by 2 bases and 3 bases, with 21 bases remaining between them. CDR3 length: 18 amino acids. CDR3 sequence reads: CASSEMEDGRVQTDTQYF. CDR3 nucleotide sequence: TGTGCCAGCAGTGAAATGGAAGATGGGCGGGTACAGACAGATACGCAGTATTTT.

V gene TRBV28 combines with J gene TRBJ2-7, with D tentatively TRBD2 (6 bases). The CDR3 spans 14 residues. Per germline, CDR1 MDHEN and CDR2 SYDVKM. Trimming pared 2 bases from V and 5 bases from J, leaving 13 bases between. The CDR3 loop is CASSLGGTSHEQYF. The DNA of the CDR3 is TGTGCCAGCAGTTTAGGCGGGACGTCCCACGAGCAGTACTTC.

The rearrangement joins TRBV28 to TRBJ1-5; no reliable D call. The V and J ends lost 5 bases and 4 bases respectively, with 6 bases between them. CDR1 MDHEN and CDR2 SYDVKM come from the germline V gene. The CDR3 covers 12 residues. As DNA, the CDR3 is TGTGCCAGCAGTCTTATTAATCAGCCCCAGCATTTT. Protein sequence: CASSLINQPQHF.

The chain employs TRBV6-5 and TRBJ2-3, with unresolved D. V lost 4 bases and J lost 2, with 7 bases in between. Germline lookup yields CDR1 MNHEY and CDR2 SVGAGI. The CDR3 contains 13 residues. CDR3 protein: CASSSRITDTQYF. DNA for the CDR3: TGTGCCAGCAGTTCCAGGATCACAGATACGCAGTATTTT.

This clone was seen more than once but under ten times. Here the CDR3 DNA reads TGCAGCGCGAAAAGGGGTGACACCGGGGAGCTGTTTTTT. Its protein product is CSAKRGDTGELFF. This sequence joins TRBV29-1 and TRBJ2-2; maybe TRBD1 (5 bases). The CDR3 has 13 amino acids. CDR1 is SQVTM, CDR2 ANQGSEA, per germline. Trimming left V 7 bases short and J 3 bases short, with 12 bases between.

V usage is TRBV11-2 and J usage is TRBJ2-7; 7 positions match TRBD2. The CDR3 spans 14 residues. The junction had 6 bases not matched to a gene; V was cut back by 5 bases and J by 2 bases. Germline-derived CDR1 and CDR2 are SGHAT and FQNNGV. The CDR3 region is CASSPPLAPYEQYF. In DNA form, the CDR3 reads TGTGCCAGCAGCCCCCCACTAGCGCCCTACGAGCAGTACTTC.

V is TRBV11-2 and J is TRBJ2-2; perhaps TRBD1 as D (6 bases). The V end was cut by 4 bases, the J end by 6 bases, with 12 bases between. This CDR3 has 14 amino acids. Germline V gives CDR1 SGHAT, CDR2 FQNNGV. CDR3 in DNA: TGTGCCAGCAGCTCTCAACAGGGATCCGGGGAGCTGTTTTTT. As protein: CASSSQQGSGELFF.

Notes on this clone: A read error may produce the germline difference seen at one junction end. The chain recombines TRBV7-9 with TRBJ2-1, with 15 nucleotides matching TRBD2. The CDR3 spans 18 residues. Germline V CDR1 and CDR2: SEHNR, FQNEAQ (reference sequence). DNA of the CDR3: TGTTCCAGCAGCTTAGCTCCCTGGACTAGCGGGAGGGTAAATGAGCAGTTCTTC. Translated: CSSSLAPWTSGRVNEQFF.

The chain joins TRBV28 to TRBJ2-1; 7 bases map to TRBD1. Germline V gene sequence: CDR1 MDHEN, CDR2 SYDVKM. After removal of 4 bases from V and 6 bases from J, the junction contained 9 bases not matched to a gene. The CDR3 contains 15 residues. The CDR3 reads CASSSRDRIRNEQFF. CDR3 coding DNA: TGTGCCAGCAGTTCTCGGGACAGAATTCGCAATGAGCAGTTCTTC.

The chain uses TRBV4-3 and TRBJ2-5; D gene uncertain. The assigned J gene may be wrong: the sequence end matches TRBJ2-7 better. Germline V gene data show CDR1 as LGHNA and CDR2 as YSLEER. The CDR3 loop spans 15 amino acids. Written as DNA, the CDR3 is TGCGCCAGCAGCCAAGATCCATCTAGCTCCTACGAGCAGTACTTC. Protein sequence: CASSQDPSSSYEQYF.

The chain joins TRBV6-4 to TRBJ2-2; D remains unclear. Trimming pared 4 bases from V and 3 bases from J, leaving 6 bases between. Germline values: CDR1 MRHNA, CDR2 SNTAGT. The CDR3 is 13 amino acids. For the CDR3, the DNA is TGTGCCAGCAGTGCAGAGGACACCGGGGAGCTGTTTTTT. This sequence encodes CASSAEDTGELFF.

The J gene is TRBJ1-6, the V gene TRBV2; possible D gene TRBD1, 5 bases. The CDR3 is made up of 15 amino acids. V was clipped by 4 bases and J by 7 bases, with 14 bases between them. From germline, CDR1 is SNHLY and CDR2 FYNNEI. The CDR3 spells CASSGAGILNSPLHF. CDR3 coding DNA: TGTGCCAGCAGTGGGGCAGGGATTCTGAATTCACCCCTCCACTTT.

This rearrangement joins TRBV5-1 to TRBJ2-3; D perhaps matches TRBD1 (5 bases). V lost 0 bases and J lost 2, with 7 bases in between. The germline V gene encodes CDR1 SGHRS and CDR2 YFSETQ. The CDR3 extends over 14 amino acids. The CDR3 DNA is TGCGCCAGCAGCTTGGGACAGCCCACAGATACGCAGTATTTT. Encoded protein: CASSLGQPTDTQYF.

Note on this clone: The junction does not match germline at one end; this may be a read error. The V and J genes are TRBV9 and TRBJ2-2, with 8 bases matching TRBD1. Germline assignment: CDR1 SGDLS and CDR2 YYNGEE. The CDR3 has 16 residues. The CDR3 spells CTSSVDQGANTGELFF. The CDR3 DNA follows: TGTACCAGCAGCGTAGATCAGGGGGCAAACACCGGGGAGCTGTTTTTT.